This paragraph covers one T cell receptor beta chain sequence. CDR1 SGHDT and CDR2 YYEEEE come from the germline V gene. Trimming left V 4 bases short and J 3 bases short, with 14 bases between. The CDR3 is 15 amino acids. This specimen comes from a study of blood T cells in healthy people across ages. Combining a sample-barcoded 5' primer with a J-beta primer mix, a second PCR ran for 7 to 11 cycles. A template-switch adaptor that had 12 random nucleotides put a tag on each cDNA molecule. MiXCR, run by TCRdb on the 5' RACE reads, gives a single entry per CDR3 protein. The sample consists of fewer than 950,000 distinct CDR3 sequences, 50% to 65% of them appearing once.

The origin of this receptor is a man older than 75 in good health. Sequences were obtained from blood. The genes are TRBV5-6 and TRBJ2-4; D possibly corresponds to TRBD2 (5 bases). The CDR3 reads CASSILRGGKNIQYF. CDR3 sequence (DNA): TGTGCCAGCAGCATCTTACGGGGTGGCAAAAACATTCAGTACTTC. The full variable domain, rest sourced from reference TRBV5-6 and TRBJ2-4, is DAGVTQSPTHLIKTRGQQVTLRCSPKSGHDTVSWYQQALGQGPQFIFQYYEEEERQRGNFPDRFSGHQFPNYSSELNVNALLLGDSALYLCASSILRGGKNIQYFGAGTRLSVL.